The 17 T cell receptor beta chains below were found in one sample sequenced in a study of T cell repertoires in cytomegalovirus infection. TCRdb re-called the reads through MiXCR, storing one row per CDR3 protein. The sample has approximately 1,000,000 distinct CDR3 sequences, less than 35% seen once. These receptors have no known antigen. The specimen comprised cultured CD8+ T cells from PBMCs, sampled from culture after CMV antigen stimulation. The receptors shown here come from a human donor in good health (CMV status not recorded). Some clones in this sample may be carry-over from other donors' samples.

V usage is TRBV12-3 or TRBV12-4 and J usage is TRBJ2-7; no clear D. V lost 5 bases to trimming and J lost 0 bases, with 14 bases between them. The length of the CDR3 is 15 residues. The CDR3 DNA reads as TGTGCCAGCAGTCCTACAGCCTCTAGCTCCTACGAGCAGTACTTC. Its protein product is CASSPTASSSYEQYF.

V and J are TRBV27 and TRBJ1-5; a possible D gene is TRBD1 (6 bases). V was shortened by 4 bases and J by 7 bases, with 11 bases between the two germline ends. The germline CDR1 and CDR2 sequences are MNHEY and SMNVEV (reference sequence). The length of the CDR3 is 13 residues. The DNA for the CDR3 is TGTGCCAGCAGTTCACAGGGTTGGCAGCCCCAGCATTTT. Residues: CASSSQGWQPQHF.

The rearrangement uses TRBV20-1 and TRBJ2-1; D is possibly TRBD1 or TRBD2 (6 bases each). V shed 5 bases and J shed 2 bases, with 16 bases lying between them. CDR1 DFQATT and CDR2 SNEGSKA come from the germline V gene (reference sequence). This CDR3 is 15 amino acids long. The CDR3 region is CSAPAPGAPYNEQFF. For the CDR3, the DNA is TGCAGTGCTCCAGCCCCGGGGGCCCCCTACAATGAGCAGTTCTTC.

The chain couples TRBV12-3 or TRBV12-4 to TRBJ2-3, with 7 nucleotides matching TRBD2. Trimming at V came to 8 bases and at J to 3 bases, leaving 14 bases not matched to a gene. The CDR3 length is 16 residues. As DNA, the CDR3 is TGTGCCAGCGGATTTCTAACTAACGGGGGGACAGATACGCAGTATTTT. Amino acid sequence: CASGFLTNGGTDTQYF.

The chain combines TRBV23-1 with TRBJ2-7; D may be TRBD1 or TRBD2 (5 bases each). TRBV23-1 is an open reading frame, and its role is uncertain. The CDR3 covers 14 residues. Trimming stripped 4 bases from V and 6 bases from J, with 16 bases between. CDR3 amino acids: CASSPDGTPGEQYV. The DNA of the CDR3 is TGCGCCAGCAGTCCTGACGGGACCCCAGGCGAGCAGTACGTC.

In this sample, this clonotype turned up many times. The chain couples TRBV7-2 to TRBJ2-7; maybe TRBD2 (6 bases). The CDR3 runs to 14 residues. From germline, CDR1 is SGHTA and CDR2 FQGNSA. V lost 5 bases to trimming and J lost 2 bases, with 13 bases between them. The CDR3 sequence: CASSEMRDTYEQYF. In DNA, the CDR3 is TGTGCCAGCAGCGAAATGCGGGATACCTACGAGCAGTACTTC.

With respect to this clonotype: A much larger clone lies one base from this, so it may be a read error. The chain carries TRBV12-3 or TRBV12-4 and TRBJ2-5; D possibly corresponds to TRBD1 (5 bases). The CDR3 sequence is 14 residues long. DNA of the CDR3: TGTGCCAACAGTTCCGACAGAGTATCGGAGACCCAGTACTTC. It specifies CANSSDRVSETQYF.

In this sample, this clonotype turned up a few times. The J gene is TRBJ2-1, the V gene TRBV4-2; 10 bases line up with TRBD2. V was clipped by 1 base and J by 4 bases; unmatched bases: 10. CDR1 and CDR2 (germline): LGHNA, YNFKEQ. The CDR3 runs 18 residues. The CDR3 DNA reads TGTGCCAGCAGCCAAGCTCCCTCCGGGACTAGCGTTTACAATGAGCAGTTCTTC. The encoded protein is CASSQAPSGTSVYNEQFF.

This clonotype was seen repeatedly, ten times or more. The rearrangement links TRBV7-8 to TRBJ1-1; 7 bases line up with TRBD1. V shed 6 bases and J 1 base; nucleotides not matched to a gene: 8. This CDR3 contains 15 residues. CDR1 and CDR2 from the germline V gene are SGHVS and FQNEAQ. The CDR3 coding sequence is TGTGCCAGCAGTTCAGCGACAGGGTGGAACACTGAAGCTTTCTTT. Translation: CASSSATGWNTEAFF. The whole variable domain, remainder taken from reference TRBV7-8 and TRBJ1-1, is GAGVSQSPRYKVAKRGQDVALRCDPISGHVSLFWYQQALGQGPEFLTYFQNEAQLDKSGLPSDRFFAERPEGSVSTLKIQRTQQEDSAVYLCASSSATGWNTEAFFGQGTRLTVV.

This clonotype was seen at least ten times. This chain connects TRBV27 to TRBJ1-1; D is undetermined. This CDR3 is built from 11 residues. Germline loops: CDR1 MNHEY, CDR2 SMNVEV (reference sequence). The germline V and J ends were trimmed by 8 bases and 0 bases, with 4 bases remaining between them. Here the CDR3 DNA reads TGTGCCAGCTACCTGAACACTGAAGCTTTCTTT. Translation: CASYLNTEAFF.

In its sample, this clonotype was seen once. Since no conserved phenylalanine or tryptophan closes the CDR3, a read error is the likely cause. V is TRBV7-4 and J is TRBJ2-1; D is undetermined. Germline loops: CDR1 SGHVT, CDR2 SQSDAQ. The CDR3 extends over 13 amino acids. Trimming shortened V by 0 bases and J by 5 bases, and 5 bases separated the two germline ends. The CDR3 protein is CASSLAPDNEQFC. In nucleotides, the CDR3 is TGTGCCAGCAGCTTAGCCCCGGACAATGAGCAGTTCTGC.

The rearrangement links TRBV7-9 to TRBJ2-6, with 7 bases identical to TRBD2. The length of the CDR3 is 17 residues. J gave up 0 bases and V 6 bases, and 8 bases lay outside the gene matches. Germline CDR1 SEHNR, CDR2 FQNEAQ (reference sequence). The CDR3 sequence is CASRGEGRFSGANVLTF. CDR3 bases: TGTGCCAGCAGGGGGGAGGGGCGATTCTCTGGGGCCAACGTCCTGACTTTC.

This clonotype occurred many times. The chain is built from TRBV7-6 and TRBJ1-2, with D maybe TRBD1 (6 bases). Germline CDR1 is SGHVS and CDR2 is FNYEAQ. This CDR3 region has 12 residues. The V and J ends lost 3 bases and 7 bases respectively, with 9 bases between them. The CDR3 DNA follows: TGTGCCAGCAGCTTGGACAGAGTTGGCTACACCTTC. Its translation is CASSLDRVGYTF.

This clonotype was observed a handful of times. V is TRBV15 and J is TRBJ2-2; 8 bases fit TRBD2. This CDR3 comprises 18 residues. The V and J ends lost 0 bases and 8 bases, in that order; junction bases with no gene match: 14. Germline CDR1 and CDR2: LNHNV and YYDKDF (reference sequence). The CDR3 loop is CATSRDRASGRGVGELFF. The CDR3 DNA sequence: TGTGCCACCAGCAGAGATCGGGCTAGCGGGCGAGGCGTAGGGGAGCTGTTTTTT.

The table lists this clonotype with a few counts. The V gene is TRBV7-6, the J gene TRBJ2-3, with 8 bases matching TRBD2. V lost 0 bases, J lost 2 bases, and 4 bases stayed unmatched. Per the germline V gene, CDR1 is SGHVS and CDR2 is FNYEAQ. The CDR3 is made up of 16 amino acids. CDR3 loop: CASSLAGGANTDTQYF. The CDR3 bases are TGTGCCAGCAGCTTAGCCGGGGGGGCAAACACAGATACGCAGTATTTT.

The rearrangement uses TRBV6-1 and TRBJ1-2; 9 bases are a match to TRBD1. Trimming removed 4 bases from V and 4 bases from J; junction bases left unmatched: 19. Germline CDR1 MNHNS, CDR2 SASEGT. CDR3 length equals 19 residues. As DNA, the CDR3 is TGTGCCAGCAGTGGGTTGGGACAGGGCATCCCCGGTTTTGTCTATGGCTACACCTTC. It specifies CASSGLGQGIPGFVYGYTF.

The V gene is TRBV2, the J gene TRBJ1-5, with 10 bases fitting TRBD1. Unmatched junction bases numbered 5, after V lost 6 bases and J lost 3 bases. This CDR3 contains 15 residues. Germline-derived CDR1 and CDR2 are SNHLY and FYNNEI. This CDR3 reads CASSWGTGANQPQHF. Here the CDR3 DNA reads TGTGCCAGCAGCTGGGGGACAGGGGCCAATCAGCCCCAGCATTTT.